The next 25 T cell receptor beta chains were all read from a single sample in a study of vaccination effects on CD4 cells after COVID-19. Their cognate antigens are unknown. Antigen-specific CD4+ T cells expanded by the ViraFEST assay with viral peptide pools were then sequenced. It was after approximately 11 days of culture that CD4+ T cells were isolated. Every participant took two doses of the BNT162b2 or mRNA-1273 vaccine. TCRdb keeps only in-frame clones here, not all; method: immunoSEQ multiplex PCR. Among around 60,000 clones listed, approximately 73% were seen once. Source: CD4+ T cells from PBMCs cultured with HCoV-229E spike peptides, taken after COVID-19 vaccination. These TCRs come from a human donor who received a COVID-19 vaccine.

The CDR3 bases are TGTGCTAGTGGTCCGGAGGGGAGGACCGGGGAGCTGTTTTTT. As protein: CASGPEGRTGELFF. This chain links TRBV12-5 with TRBJ2-2; weak D call: TRBD2 (6 bases). The CDR3 sequence is 14 residues long. Germline CDR1 reads LGHNT; CDR2 reads FRNRAP. The ends were cut back, 5 bases at V and 5 bases at J, with 12 bases in the middle.

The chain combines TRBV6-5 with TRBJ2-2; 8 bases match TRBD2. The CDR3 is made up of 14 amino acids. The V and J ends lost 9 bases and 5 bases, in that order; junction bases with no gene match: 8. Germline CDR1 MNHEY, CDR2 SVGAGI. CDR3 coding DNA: TGTGCCAGTAAGAGCGGGGGACCAACCGGGGAGCTGTTTTTT. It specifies CASKSGGPTGELFF.

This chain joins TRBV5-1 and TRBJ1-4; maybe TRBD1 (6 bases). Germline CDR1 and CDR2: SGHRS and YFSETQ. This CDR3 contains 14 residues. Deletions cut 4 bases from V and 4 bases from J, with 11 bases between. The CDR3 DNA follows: TGCGCCAGCAGCCTGGGACACAGTAATGAAAAACTGTTTTTT. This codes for CASSLGHSNEKLFF.

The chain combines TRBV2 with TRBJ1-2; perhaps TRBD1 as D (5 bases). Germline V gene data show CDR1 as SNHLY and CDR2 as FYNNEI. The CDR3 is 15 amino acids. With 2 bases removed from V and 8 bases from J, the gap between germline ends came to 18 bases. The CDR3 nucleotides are TGTGCCAGCAGTGAAATACTGCAGGGCGGTAGAGGCTACACCTTC. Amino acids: CASSEILQGGRGYTF.

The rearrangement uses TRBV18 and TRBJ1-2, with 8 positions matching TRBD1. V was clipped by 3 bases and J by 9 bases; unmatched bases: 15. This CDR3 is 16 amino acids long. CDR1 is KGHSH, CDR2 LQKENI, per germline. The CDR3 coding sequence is TGTGCCAGCTCACCCGTAAATTCTGGACAGGGCGGGCGCTACACCTTC. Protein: CASSPVNSGQGGRYTF.

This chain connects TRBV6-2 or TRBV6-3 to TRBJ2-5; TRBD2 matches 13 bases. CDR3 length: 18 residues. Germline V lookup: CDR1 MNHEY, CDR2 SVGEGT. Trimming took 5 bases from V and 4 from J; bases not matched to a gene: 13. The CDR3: CASSAGFTSGGAGETQYF. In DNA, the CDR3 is TGTGCCAGCAGTGCGGGTTTTACTAGCGGGGGGGCCGGAGAGACCCAGTACTTC.

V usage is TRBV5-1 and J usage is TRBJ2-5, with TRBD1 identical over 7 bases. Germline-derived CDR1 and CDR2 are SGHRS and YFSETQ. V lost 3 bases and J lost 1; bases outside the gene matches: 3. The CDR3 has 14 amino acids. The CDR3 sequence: CASSSQGSQETQYF. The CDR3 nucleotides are TGCGCCAGCAGCTCACAGGGGTCCCAAGAGACCCAGTACTTC.

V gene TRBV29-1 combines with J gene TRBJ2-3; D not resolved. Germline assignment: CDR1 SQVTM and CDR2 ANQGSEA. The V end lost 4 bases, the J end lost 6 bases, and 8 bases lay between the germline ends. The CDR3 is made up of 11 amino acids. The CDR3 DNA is TGCAGCGTTGCAGAGTTGGATACGCAGTATTTT. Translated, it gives CSVAELDTQYF.

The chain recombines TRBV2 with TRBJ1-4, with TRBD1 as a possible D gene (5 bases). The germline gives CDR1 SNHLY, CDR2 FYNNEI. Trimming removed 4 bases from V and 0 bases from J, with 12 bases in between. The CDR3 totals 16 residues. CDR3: CASSVGTLATNEKLFF. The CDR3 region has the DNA TGTGCCAGCAGTGTCGGGACCCTAGCAACTAATGAAAAACTGTTTTTT. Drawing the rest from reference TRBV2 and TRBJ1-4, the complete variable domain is EPEVTQTPSHQVTQMGQEVILRCVPISNHLYFYWYRQILGQKVEFLVSFYNNEISEKSEIFDDQFSVERPDGSNFTLKIRSTKLEDSAMYFCASSVGTLATNEKLFFGSGTQLSVL.

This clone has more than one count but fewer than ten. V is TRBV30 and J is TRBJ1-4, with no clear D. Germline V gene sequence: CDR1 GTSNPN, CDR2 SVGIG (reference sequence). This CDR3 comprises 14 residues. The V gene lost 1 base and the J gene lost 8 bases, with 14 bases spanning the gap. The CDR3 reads CAWSGGTSYEKLFF. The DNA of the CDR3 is TGTGCCTGGAGTGGCGGTACCTCCTACGAAAAACTGTTTTTT.

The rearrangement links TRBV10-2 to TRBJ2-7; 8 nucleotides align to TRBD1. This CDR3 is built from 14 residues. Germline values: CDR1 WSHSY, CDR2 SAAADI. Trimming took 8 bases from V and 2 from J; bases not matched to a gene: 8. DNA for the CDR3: TGCGCCAGCTCCCCGGGGACAGGAACCTACGAGCAGTACGTC. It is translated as CASSPGTGTYEQYV.

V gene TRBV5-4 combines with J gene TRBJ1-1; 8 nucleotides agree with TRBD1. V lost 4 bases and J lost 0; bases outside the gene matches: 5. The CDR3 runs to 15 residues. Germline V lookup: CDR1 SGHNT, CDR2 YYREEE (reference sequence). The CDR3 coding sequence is TGTGCCAGCAGCAAAGGACAGGGTCTGAACACTGAAGCTTTCTTT. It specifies CASSKGQGLNTEAFF.

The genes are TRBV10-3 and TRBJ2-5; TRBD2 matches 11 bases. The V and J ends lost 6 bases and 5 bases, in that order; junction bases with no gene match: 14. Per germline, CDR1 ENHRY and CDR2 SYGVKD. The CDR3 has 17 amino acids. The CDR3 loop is CAIREGLAEEPWETQYF. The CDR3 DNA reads TGTGCCATCAGGGAGGGACTAGCGGAGGAACCATGGGAGACCCAGTACTTC.

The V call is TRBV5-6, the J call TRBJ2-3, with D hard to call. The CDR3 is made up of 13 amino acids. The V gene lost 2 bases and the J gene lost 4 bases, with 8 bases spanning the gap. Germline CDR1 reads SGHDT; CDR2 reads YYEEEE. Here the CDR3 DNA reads TGTGCCAGCAGCTTCGGAAGAGCAGATACGCAGTATTTT. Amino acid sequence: CASSFGRADTQYF.

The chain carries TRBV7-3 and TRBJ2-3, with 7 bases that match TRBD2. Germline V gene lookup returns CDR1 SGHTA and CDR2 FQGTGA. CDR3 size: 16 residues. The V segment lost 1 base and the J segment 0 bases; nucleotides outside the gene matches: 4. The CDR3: CASSLRGGQSTDTQYF. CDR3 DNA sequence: TGTGCCAGCAGCTTAAGGGGGGGTCAAAGCACAGATACGCAGTATTTT. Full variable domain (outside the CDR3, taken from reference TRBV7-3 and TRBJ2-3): GAGVSQTPSNKVTEKGKYVELRCDPISGHTALYWYRQSLGQGPEFLIYFQGTGAADDSGLPNDRFFAVRPEGSVSTLKIQRTERGDSAVYLCASSLRGGQSTDTQYFGPGTRLTVL.

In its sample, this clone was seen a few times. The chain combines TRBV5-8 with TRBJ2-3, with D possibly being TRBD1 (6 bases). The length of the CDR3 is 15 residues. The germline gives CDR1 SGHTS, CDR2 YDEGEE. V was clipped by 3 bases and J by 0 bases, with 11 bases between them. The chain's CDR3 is CASSYWTVSTDTQYF. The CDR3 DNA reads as TGTGCCAGCAGCTACTGGACAGTAAGCACAGATACGCAGTATTTT.

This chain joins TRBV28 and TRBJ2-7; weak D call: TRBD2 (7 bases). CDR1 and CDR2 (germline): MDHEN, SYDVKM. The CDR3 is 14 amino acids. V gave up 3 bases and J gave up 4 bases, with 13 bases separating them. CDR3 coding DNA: TGTGCCAGCAGTTTGAGGGGGGGCACTTACGAGCAGTACGTC. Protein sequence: CASSLRGGTYEQYV.

CDR3 loop: CASSLRTGQDEKLFF. CDR3 in DNA: TGCGCCAGCAGCCTGAGGACAGGGCAGGATGAAAAACTGTTTTTT. The genes are TRBV4-1 and TRBJ1-4; 8 nucleotides match TRBD1. V lost 4 bases to trimming and J lost 6 bases; unmatched junction nucleotides: 7. This CDR3 spans 15 amino acids. The germline V gene has CDR1 MGHRA and CDR2 YSYEKL.

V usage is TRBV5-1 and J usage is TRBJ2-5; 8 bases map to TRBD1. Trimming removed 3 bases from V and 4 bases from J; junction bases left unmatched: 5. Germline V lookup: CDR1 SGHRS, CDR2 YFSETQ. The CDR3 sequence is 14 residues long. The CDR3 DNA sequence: TGCGCCAGCAGCTCGACAGGGGCCGCAGAGACCCAGTACTTC. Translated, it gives CASSSTGAAETQYF.

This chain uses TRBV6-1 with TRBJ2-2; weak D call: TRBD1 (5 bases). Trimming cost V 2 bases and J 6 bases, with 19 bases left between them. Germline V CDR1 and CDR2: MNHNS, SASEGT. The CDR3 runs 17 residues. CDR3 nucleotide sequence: TGTGCCAGCAGTGAATACGGGTGGGCAGGGTCCCCCGGGGAGCTGTTTTTT. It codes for CASSEYGWAGSPGELFF.

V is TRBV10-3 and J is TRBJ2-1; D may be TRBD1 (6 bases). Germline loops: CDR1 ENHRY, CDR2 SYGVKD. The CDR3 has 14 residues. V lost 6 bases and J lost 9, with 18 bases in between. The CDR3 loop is CAIRGTFWASEQFF. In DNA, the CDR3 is TGTGCCATCAGAGGGACATTCTGGGCAAGTGAGCAGTTCTTC.

The CDR3 is CASSRLAGGLTDTQYF. CDR3 bases: TGTGCCAGCAGTCGACTAGCGGGGGGCCTCACAGATACGCAGTATTTT. The chain has TRBV6-6 and TRBJ2-3, with 13 bases lining up with TRBD2. This CDR3 contains 16 residues. Germline trimming cut 5 bases from V and 2 bases from J; bases unmatched to any gene: 4. Germline V gives CDR1 MNHNY, CDR2 SVGAGI (reference sequence).

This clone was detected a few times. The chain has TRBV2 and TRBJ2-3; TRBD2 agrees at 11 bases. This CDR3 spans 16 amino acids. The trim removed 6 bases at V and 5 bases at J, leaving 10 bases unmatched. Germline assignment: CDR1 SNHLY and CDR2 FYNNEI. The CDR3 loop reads CASRATSGVGGDTQYF. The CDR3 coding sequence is TGTGCCAGCAGGGCGACTAGCGGGGTCGGCGGAGATACGCAGTATTTT.

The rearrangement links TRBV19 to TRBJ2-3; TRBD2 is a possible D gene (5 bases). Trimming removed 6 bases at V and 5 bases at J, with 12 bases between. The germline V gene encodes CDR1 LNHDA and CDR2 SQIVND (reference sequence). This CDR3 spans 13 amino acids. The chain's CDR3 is CASRPTRGDTQYF. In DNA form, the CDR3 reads TGTGCCAGTAGGCCGACCCGGGGAGATACGCAGTATTTT.

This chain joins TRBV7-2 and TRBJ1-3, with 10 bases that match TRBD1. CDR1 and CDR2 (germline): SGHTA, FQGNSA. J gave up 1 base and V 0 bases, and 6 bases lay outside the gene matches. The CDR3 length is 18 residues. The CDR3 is CASSLAGQGLRSGNTIYF. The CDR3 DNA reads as TGTGCCAGCAGCTTAGCGGGACAGGGGTTACGTTCTGGAAACACCATATATTTT.